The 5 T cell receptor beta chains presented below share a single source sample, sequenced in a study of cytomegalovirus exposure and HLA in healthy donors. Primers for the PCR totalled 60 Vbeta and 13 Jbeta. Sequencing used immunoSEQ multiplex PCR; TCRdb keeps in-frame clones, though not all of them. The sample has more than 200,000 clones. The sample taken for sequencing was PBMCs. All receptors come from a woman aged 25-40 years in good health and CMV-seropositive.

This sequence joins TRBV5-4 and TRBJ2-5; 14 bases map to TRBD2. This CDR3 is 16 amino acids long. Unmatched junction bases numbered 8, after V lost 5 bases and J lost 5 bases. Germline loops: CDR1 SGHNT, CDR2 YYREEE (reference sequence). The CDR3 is CASRPTSGGVTETQYF. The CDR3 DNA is TGTGCCAGCAGACCGACTAGCGGGGGGGTTACGGAGACCCAGTACTTC. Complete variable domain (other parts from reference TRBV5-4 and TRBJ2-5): ETGVTQSPTHLIKTRGQQVTLRCSSQSGHNTVSWYQQALGQGPQFIFQYYREEENGRGNFPPRFSGLQFPNYSSELNVNALELDDSALYLCASRPTSGGVTETQYFGPGTRLLVL.

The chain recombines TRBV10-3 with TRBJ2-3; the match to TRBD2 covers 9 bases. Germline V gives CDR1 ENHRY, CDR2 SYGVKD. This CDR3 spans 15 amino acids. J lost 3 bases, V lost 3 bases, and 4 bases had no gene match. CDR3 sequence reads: CAISDAGGPTDTQYF. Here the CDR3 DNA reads TGTGCCATCAGTGACGCGGGAGGGCCGACAGATACGCAGTATTTT.

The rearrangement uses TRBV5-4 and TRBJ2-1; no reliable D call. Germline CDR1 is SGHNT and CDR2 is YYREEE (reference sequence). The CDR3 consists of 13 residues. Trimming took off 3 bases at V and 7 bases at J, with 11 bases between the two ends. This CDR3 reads CASSSVRYNEQFF. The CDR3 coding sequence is TGTGCCAGCAGCTCGGTTCGGTATAATGAGCAGTTCTTC.

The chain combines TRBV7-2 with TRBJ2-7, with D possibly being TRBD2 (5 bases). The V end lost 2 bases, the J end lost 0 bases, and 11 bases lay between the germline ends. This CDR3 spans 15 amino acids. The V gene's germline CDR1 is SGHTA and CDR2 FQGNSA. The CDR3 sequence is CASSLMRVGSYEQYF. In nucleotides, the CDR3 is TGTGCCAGCAGCTTAATGCGGGTGGGCTCCTACGAGCAGTACTTC. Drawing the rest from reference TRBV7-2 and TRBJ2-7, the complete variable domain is GAGVSQSPSNKVTEKGKDVELRCDPISGHTALYWYRQSLGQGLEFLIYFQGNSAPDKSGLPSDRFSAERTGGSVSTLTIQRTQQEDSAVYLCASSLMRVGSYEQYFGPGTRLTVT.

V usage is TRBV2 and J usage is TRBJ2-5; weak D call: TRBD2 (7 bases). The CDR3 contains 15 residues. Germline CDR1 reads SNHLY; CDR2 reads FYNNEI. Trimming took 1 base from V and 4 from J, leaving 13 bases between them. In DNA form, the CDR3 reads TGTGCCAGCAGTGAAGGAGGGGGGGCCGGAGAGACCCAGTACTTC. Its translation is CASSEGGGAGETQYF.